This entry lists 5 T cell receptor beta chains sequenced from one sample in a study of shared clonotypes between healthy human individuals. The table came from immunoSEQ multiplex PCR; TCRdb's copy has only in-frame clones and leaves some out. The sample shows about 1.1 million clones, about 84% of them seen only once. Sequences were obtained from memory CD4+ T cells from PBMCs. Documented subset: CD45RA-negative fraction. The receptors come from a man younger than 30 in good health. Some clones in this sample may be carry-over from other donors' samples.

The rearrangement links TRBV25-1 to TRBJ2-1, with 8 bases fitting TRBD2. The ends lost 3 bases at V and 9 bases at J; junction bases unmatched: 10. CDR1 MGHDK and CDR2 SYGVNS come from the germline V gene. The CDR3 runs to 15 residues. CDR3 DNA sequence: TGTGCCAGCAGTGATGGGGCCGGGAGGGCCAGTGAGCAGTTCTTC. This translates into CASSDGAGRASEQFF.

The V gene is TRBV28, the J gene TRBJ1-2, with D possibly TRBD1 on 6 matching bases. Per the germline V gene, CDR1 is MDHEN and CDR2 is SYDVKM. The ends were cut back, 6 bases at V and 0 bases at J, with 11 bases in the middle. CDR3 length: 14 residues. In DNA form, the CDR3 reads TGTGCCAGCAGACCAAGACAGGCTAACTATGGCTACACCTTC. Encoded protein: CASRPRQANYGYTF.

The rearrangement links TRBV7-9 to TRBJ1-1; 7 bases are shared with TRBD1. Germline loops: CDR1 SEHNR, CDR2 FQNEAQ (reference sequence). With V trimmed by 1 base and J by 4 bases, 12 bases remained unmatched. This CDR3 has 17 amino acids. This CDR3 reads CASSLDGGRGRLTEAFF. The CDR3 coding sequence is TGTGCCAGCAGCTTAGACGGTGGTAGGGGGCGCCTCACTGAAGCTTTCTTT.

In this sample, this clone turned up a few times. V gene TRBV19 combines with J gene TRBJ2-5, with 7 bases identical to TRBD1. There are 12 residues in the CDR3. Germline V CDR1 and CDR2: LNHDA, SQIVND (reference sequence). Trimming at V came to 8 bases and at J to 0 bases, leaving 0 bases not matched to a gene. The CDR3 region is CASGQDQETQYF. The CDR3 region has the DNA TGTGCCAGTGGACAGGACCAAGAGACCCAGTACTTC.

The chain employs TRBV19 and TRBJ2-3; tentative D call: TRBD2 (5 bases). The CDR3 loop spans 16 amino acids. Germline loops: CDR1 LNHDA, CDR2 SQIVND (reference sequence). V was pared by 4 bases and J by 2 bases, with 16 bases between. The CDR3 reads CASSTSDGLFTDTQYF. The CDR3 DNA reads as TGTGCCAGTAGTACCTCAGATGGACTCTTCACAGATACGCAGTATTTT.